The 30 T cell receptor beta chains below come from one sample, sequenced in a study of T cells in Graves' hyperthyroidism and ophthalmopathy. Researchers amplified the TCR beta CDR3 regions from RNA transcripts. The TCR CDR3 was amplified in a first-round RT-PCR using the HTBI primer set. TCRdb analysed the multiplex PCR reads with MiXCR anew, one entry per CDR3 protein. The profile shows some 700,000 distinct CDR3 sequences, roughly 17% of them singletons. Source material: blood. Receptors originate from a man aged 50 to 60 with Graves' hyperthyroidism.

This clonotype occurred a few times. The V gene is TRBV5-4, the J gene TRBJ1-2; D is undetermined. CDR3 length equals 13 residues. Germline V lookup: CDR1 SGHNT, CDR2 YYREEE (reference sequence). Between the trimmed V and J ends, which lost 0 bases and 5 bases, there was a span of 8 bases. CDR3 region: CASSLGENYGYTF. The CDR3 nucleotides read TGTGCCAGCAGCTTGGGAGAGAATTATGGCTACACCTTC.

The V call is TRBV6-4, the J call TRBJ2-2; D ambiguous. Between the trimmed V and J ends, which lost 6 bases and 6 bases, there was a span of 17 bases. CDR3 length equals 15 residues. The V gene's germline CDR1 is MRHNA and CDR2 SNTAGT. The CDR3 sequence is CASSRLASSAGELFF. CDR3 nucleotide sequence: TGTGCCAGCAGCCGACTGGCATCAAGCGCCGGGGAGCTGTTTTTT.

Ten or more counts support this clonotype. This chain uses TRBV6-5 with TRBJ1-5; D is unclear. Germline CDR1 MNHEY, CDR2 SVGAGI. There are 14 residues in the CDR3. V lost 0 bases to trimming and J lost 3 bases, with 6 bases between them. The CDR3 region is CASSYSRVNQPQHF. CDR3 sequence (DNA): TGTGCCAGCAGTTACTCGAGGGTCAATCAGCCCCAGCATTTT.

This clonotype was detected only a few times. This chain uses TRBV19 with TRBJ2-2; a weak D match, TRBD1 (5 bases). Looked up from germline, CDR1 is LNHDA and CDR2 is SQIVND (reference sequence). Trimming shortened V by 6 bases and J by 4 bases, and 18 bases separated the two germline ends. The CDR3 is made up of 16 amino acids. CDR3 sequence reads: CASSKRDRGITGELFF. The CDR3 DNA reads TGTGCCAGTAGCAAAAGAGATAGGGGAATCACCGGGGAGCTGTTTTTT.

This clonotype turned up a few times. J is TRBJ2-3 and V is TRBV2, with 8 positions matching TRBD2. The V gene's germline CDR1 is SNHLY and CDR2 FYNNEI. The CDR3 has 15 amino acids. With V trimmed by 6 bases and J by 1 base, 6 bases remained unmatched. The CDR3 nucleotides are TGTGCCAGCAGACTACTAGCGGCAGGCACAGATACGCAGTATTTT. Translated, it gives CASRLLAAGTDTQYF.

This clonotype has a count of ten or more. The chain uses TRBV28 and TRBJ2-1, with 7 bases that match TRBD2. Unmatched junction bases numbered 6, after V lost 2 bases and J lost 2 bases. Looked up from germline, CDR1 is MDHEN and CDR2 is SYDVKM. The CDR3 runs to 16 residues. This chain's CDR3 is CASSLTGEGTYNEQFF. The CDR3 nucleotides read TGTGCCAGCAGTTTAACGGGGGAGGGCACCTACAATGAGCAGTTCTTC.

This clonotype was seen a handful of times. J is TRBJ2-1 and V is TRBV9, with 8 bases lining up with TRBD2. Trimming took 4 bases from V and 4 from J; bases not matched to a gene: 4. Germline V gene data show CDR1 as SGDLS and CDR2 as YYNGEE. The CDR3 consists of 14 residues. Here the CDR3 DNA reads TGTGCCAGCAGCACCCGGGGGGGGTACAATGAGCAGTTCTTC. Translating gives CASSTRGGYNEQFF. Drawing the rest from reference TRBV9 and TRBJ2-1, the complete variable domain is DSGVTQTPKHLITATGQRVTLRCSPRSGDLSVYWYQQSLDQGLQFLIQYYNGEERAKGNILERFSAQQFPDLHSELNLSSLELGDSALYFCASSTRGGYNEQFFGPGTRLTVL.

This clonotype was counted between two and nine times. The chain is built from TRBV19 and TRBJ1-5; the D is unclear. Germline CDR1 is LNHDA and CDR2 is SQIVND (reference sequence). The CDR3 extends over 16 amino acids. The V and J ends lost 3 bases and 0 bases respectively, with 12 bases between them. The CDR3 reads CASSISSGNSNQPQHF. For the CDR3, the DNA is TGTGCCAGTAGTATCTCTTCCGGGAATAGCAATCAGCCCCAGCATTTT.

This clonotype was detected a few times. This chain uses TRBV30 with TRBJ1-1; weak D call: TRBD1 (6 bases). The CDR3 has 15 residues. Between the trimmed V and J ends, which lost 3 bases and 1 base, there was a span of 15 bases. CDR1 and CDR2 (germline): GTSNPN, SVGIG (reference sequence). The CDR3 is CAWRPTTGGNTEAFF. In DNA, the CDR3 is TGTGCCTGGAGACCTACGACAGGAGGGAACACTGAAGCTTTCTTT.

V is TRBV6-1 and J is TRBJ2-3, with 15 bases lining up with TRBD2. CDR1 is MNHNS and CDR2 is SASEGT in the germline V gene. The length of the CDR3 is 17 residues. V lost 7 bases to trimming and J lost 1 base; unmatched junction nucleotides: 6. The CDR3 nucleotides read TGTGCCAGCACCGGACTAGCGGGAGGGCGGGGCACAGATACGCAGTATTTT. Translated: CASTGLAGGRGTDTQYF.

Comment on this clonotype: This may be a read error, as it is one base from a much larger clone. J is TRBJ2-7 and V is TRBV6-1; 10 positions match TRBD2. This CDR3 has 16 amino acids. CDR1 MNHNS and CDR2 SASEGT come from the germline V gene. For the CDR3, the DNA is TGTGCCGGCAGAGAGGCCGGGACTAGCGTAACCTACGAGCAGTACTTC. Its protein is CAGREAGTSVTYEQYF.

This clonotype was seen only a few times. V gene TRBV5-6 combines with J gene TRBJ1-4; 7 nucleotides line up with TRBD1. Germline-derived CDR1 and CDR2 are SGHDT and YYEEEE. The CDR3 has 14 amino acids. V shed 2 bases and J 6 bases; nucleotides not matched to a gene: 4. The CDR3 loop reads CASSFDREDEKLFF. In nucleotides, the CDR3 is TGTGCCAGCAGCTTCGACAGGGAAGATGAAAAACTGTTTTTT.

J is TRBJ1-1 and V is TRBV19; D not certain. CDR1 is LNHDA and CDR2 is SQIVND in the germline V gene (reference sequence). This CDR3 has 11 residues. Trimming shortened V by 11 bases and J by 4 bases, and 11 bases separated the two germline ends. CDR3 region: CAYNLGTEAFF. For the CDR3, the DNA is TGTGCCTACAACCTGGGCACTGAAGCTTTCTTT.

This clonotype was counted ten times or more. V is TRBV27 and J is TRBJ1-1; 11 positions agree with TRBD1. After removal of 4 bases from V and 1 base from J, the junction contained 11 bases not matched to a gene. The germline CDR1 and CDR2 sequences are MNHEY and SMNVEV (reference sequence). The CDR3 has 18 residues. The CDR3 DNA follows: TGTGCCAGCAGTTCACCCGTCTCAGGGACAGGGGGGAACACTGAAGCTTTCTTT. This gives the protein CASSSPVSGTGGNTEAFF.

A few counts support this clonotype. CDR3 in DNA: TGTGCCAGCTCACCACCGGGCCCACAGGTTCCCCCTCACGAGCAGTACTTC. Protein sequence: CASSPPGPQVPPHEQYF. V and J are TRBV18 and TRBJ2-7, with D possibly matching TRBD1 (5 bases). V was cut by 0 bases and J by 5 bases, with 20 bases left in between. Germline V gene data show CDR1 as KGHSH and CDR2 as LQKENI. The CDR3 totals 17 residues.

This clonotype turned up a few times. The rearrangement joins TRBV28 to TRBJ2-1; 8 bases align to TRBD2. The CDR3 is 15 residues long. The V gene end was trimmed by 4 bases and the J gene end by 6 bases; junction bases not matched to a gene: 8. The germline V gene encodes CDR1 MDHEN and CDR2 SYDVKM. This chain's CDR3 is CASSSGGPGSNEQFF. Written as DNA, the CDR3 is TGTGCCAGCAGTTCGGGAGGGCCGGGGTCCAATGAGCAGTTCTTC.

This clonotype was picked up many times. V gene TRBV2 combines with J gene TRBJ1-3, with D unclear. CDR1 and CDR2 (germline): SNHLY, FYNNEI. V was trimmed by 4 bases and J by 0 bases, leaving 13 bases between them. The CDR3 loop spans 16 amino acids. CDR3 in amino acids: CASSALLGISGNTIYF. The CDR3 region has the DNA TGTGCCAGCAGTGCCCTTTTAGGGATCTCTGGAAACACCATATATTTT.

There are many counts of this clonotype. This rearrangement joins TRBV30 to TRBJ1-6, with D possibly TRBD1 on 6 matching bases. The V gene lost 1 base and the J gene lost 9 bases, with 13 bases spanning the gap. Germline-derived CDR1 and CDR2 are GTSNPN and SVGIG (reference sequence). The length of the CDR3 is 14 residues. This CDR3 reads CAWSEIGGGSPLHF. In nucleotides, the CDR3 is TGTGCCTGGAGTGAAATAGGGGGGGGTTCACCCCTCCACTTT.

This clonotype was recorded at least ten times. The CDR3 region has the DNA TGTGCCAGCAAATTGGGGTGGGATGAAAAACTGTTTTTT. Residues: CASKLGWDEKLFF. This rearrangement joins TRBV2 to TRBJ1-4; D is ambiguous. The ends were cut back, 7 bases at V and 6 bases at J, with 12 bases in the middle. In germline, CDR1 is SNHLY, CDR2 FYNNEI. This CDR3 contains 13 residues.

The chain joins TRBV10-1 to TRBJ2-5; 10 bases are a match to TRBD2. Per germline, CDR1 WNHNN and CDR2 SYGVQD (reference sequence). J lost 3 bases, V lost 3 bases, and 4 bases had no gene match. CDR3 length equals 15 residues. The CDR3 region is CASSETSGNEETQYF. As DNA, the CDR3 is TGCGCCAGCAGTGAAACTAGCGGGAATGAAGAGACCCAGTACTTC.

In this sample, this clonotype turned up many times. DNA of the CDR3: TGTGCCAGCAGTGTGGGACTAGGCACAGATACGCAGTATTTT. Translating it yields CASSVGLGTDTQYF. The rearrangement links TRBV2 to TRBJ2-3; 8 nucleotides align to TRBD2. This CDR3 spans 14 amino acids. Trimming took 4 bases from V and 1 from J; bases not matched to a gene: 1. Germline CDR1 and CDR2: SNHLY and FYNNEI. Variable domain in full (rest from reference TRBV2 and TRBJ2-3): EPEVTQTPSHQVTQMGQEVILRCVPISNHLYFYWYRQILGQKVEFLVSFYNNEISEKSEIFDDQFSVERPDGSNFTLKIRSTKLEDSAMYFCASSVGLGTDTQYFGPGTRLTVL.

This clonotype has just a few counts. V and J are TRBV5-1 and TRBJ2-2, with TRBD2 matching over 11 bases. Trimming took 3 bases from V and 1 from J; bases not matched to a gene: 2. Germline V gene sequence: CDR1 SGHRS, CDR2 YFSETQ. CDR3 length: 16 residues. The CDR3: CASSSGTSGNTGELFF. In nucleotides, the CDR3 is TGCGCCAGCAGCTCCGGGACTAGCGGGAACACCGGGGAGCTGTTTTTT.

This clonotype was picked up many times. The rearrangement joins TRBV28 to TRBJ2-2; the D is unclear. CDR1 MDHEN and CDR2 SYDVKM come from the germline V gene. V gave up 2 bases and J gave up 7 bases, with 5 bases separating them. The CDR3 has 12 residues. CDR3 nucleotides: TGTGCCAGCAGTTTAGTCAACGGGGAGCTGTTTTTT. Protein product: CASSLVNGELFF.

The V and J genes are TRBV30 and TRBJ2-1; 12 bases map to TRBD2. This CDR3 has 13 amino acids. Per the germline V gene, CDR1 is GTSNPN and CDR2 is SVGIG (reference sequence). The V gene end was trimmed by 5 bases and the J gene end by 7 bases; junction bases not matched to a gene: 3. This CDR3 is CAWLAGGGNEQFF. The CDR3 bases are TGTGCCTGGCTAGCGGGGGGGGGGAATGAGCAGTTCTTC.

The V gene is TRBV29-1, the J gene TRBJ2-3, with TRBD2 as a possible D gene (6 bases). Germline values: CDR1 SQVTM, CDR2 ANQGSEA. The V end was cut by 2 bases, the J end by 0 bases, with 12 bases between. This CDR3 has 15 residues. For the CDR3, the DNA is TGCAGCGTTGAAAATGGTCGGGGGAGCACAGATACGCAGTATTTT. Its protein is CSVENGRGSTDTQYF.

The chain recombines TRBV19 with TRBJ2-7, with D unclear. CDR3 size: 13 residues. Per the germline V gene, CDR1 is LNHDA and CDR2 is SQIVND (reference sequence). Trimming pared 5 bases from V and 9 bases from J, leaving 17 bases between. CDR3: CASSPERASGQYF. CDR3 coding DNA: TGTGCCAGTAGTCCGGAACGGGCTTCGGGGCAGTACTTC.

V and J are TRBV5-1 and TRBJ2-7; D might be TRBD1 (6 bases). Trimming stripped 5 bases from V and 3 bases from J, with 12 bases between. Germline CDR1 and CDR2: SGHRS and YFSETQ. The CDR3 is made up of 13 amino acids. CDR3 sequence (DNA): TGCGCCAGCAGAACGGACAGCGTCTACGAGCAGTACTTC. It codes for CASRTDSVYEQYF.

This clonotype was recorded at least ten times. CDR3 protein: CASSFPGTGSFGGYTF. The CDR3, as DNA: TGTGCCAGCAGCTTCCCCGGGACAGGGTCCTTCGGTGGCTACACCTTC. V is TRBV7-2 and J is TRBJ1-2; TRBD1 matches 9 bases. CDR1 SGHTA and CDR2 FQGNSA come from the germline V gene. The junction had 12 bases not matched to a gene; V was cut back by 3 bases and J by 7 bases. The CDR3 spans 16 residues.

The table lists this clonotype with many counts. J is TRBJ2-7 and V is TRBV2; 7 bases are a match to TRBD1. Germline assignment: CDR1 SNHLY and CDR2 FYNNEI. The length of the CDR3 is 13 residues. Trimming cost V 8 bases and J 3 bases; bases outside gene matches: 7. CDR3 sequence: CASGPAGGYEQYF. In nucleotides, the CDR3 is TGTGCCAGCGGACCAGCAGGGGGCTACGAGCAGTACTTC. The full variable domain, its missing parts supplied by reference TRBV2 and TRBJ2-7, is EPEVTQTPSHQVTQMGQEVILRCVPISNHLYFYWYRQILGQKVEFLVSFYNNEISEKSEIFDDQFSVERPDGSNFTLKIRSTKLEDSAMYFCASGPAGGYEQYFGPGTRLTVT.

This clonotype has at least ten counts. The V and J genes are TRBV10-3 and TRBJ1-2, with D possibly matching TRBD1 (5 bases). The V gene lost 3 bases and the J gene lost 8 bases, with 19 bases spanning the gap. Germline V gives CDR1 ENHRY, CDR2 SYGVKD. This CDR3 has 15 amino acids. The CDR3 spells CAISDPPGGSEGYTF. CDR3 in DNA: TGTGCCATCAGTGATCCCCCGGGGGGGTCGGAAGGCTACACCTTC.